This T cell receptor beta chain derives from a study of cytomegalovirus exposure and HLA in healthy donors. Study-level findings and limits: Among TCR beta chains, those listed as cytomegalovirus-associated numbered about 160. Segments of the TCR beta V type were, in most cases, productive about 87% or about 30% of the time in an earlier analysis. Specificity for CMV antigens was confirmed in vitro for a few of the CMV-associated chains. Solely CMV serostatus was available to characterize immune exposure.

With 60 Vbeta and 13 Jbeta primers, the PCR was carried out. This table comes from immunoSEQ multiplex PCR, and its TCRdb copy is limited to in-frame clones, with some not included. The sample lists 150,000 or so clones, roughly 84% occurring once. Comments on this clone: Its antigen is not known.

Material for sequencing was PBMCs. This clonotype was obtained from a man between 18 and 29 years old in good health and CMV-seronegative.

CDR3 DNA sequence: TGTGCCAGCAGCGTACGAAAGCTGGGCTACACCTTC. Encoded protein: CASSVRKLGYTF. V usage is TRBV6-1 and J usage is TRBJ1-2, with unresolved D. Germline values: CDR1 MNHNS, CDR2 SASEGT. The CDR3 runs to 12 residues. The V and J ends lost 6 bases and 8 bases respectively, with 13 bases between them.